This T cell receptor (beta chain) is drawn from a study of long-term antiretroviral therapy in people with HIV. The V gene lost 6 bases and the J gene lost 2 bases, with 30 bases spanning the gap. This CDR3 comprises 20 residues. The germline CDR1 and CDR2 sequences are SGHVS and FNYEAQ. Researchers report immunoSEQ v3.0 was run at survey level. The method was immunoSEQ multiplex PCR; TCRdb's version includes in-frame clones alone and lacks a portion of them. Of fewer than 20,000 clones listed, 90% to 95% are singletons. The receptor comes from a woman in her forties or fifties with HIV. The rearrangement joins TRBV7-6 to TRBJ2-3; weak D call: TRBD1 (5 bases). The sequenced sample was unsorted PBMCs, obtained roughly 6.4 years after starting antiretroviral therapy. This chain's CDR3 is CASSPTPNLRQKFSTDTQYF. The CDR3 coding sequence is TGTGCCAGCAGTCCAACACCCAACCTACGACAGAAATTTTCCACAGATACGCAGTATTTT. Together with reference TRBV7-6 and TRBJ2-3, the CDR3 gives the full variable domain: GAGVSQSPRYKVTKRGQDVALRCDPISGHVSLYWYRQALGQGPEFLTYFNYEAQQDKSGLPNDRFSAERPEGSISTLTIQRTEQRDSAMYRCASSPTPNLRQKFSTDTQYFGPGTRLTVL.